The following is a T cell receptor beta chain sequence with its context. V lost 6 bases and J lost 4, with 12 bases in between. This CDR3 has 13 amino acids. Germline CDR1 is MNHEY and CDR2 is SVGEGT. The data were obtained in a study of T cells of healthy individuals. One entry per CDR3 protein results from TCRdb running MiXCR on the 5' RACE reads. The data contain fewer than 70,000 distinct CDR3 sequences, about 15% of them singletons. This TCR derives from a human donor in good health. V usage is TRBV6-2 or TRBV6-3 and J usage is TRBJ1-1; D remains unclear. CDR3 bases: TGTGCCAGCAGAGCTGAGTACCCCACTGAAGCTTTCTTT. Its translation: CASRAEYPTEAFF.